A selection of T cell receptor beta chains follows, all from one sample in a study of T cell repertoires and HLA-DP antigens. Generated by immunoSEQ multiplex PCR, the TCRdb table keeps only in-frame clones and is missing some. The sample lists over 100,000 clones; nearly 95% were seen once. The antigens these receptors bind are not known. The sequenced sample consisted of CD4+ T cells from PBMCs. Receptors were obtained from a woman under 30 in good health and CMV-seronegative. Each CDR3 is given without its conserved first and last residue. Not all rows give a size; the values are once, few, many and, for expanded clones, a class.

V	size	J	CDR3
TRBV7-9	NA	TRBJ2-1	ASSFRLADTNEQF
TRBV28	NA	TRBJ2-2	ASSLLPGQGITGELF
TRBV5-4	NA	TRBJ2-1	ASSLGQAVGDEQF
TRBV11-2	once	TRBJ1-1	ASSLGAQGGTEAF
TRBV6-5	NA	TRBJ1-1	ASSYWGDMNTEAF
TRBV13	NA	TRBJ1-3	ASTNSGNTIY
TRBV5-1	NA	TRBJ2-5	ASSGTAQETQY
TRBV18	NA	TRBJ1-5	ASSSLNRGQSNQPQH
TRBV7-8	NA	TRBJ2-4	ASSTGLAENIQY
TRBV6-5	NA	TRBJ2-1	ASSGTGGHYNEQF
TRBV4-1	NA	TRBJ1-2	ASSQDENYGYT
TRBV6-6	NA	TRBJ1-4	ASRGEGGDEKLF
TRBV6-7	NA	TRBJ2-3	ASSSPGQVDWADTQY
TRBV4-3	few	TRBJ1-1	ASSPGPRNTEAF
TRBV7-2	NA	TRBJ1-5	ASSLVAKQPQH
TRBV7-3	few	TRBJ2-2	ASSPRQGRTGELF
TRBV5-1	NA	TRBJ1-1	ASSLAVDLNTEAF
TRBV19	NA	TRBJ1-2	ASSSHRTGGYGYT
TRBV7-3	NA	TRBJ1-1	ASSLDGTGFTEAF
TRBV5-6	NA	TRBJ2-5	ASSLWAPTAGGTQY
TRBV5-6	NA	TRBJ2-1	ASSLKRGNFIYNEQF
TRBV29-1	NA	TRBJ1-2	SARDSYGYT
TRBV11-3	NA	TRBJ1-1	ASSLHTNTEAF
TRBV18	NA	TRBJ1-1	ASSPRTGRANTEAF
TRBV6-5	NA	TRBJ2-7	ASTRGPTYEQY
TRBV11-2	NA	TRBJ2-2	ASSPRTGVTGELF